This is a list of T cell receptor beta chains from one sample in a study of OX40 agonist ivuxolimab in advanced cancers. Data came from immunoSEQ multiplex PCR; TCRdb stores just in-frame clones and leaves some out. The sample consists of tens of thousands of clones, around 83% of them appearing once. The material was CD4+ or CD8+ T cells sorted from blood, obtained in a trial of the OX40 agonist ivuxolimab. The receptors originated from an adult with an advanced solid tumor such as melanoma, head and neck, liver or kidney cancer. CDR3s include the opening cysteine and the closing phenylalanine or tryptophan. Each record gives: D gene, V gene, clone size, J gene, CDR3 protein, CDR3 DNA. The D gene is left open where the match is weak. The size of a clone is reported for some rows only, either as once, few or many, or as a class for expanded clones.

>TRBD1|TRBV10-1|.|TRBJ1-2
CASDRDRGPYGYTF
TGCGCCAGCGATCGGGACAGGGGTCCCTATGGCTACACCTTC
>.|TRBV10-3|.|TRBJ1-2
CAIREGTNYGYTF
TGTGCCATCAGAGAGGGAACTAACTATGGCTACACCTTC
>TRBD1|TRBV5-5|.|TRBJ2-7
CASSLRPGTGGYEQYF
TGTGCCAGCAGTTTAAGGCCCGGGACAGGGGGCTACGAGCAGTACTTC
>.|TRBV6-6|.|TRBJ1-4
CASSTGDGPNEKLFF
TGTGCCAGCAGTACCGGGGACGGGCCAAATGAAAAACTGTTTTTT
>.|TRBV6-5|.|TRBJ1-2
CASSYRATYGYTF
TGTGCCAGCAGTTACAGGGCAACCTATGGCTACACCTTC
>.|TRBV5-4|once|TRBJ2-3
CASSSKKGGTDTQYF
TGTGCCAGCAGCTCGAAAAAGGGGGGCACAGATACGCAGTATTTT
>.|TRBV11-2|few|TRBJ1-1
CASSASTEAFF
TGTGCCAGCAGCGCGTCAACTGAAGCTTTCTTT
>.|TRBV5-6|.|TRBJ1-6
CASRREAGGDNSPLHF
TGTGCCAGCAGGAGAGAAGCAGGAGGGGACAATTCACCCCTCCACTTT
>TRBD1|TRBV2|once|TRBJ2-5
CASTTGVETQYF
TGTGCCAGCACGACAGGGGTAGAGACCCAGTACTTC
>.|TRBV10-3|.|TRBJ2-7
CAISDGGRPYEQYF
TGTGCCATCAGTGATGGGGGGAGGCCCTACGAGCAGTACTTC
>TRBD2|TRBV11-2|.|TRBJ2-5
CASSPQRGTQETQYF
TGTGCCAGCAGCCCTCAGCGGGGCACTCAAGAGACCCAGTACTTC
>.|TRBV14|.|TRBJ1-1
CASSQERPEATTFF
TGTGCCAGCAGCCAAGAACGGCCAGAAGCAACTACTTTCTTT
>.|TRBV10-1|.|TRBJ2-7
CASSESRYEQYF
TGCGCCAGCAGTGAGTCCAGATACGAGCAGTACTTC
>.|TRBV7-9|.|TRBJ1-5
CASQRGAGQPQHF
TGTGCCAGCCAAAGGGGGGCGGGTCAGCCCCAGCATTTT
>.|TRBV30|.|TRBJ1-2
CAWSVRVGSNYGYTF
TGTGCCTGGAGTGTACGAGTAGGCTCTAACTATGGCTACACCTTC
>.|TRBV30|.|TRBJ1-1
CAWGRMNTEAFF
TGTGCCTGGGGAAGAATGAACACTGAAGCTTTCTTT
>.|TRBV5-8|.|TRBJ1-1
CASSLDGVAAFF
TGTGCCAGCAGCTTGGATGGGGTCGCAGCTTTCTTT
>.|TRBV11-2|once|TRBJ1-3
CASSFGEAGNTIYF
TGTGCCAGCAGCTTCGGGGAGGCTGGAAACACCATATATTTT
>TRBD1|TRBV2|.|TRBJ1-4
CASSDPGQGEKLFF
TGTGCCAGCAGTGACCCGGGACAGGGGGAAAAACTGTTTTTT
>.|TRBV7-2|once|TRBJ2-1
CASKRSSYNEQFF
TGTGCCAGCAAGCGGAGCTCCTACAATGAGCAGTTCTTC
>.|TRBV11-3|.|TRBJ2-2
CASSLGISGQNTGELFF
TGTGCCAGCAGCTTGGGCATATCTGGACAGAACACCGGGGAGCTGTTTTTT
>TRBD1|TRBV19|.|TRBJ1-1
CASSTPEGQGKAFF
TGTGCCAGTAGTACTCCTGAAGGACAGGGTAAAGCTTTCTTT
>TRBD1|TRBV6-1|once|TRBJ1-4
CASSVQGGAEKLFF
TGTGCCAGCAGTGTTCAGGGGGGCGCTGAAAAACTGTTTTTT
>.|TRBV6-5|.|TRBJ2-1
CASSYSKQLINEQFF
TGTGCCAGCAGTTACTCGAAACAGCTTATCAATGAGCAGTTCTTC
>.|TRBV27|.|TRBJ1-1
CASSLKPNTEAFF
TGTGCCAGCAGTCTCAAACCGAACACTGAAGCTTTCTTT
>.|TRBV5-4|.|TRBJ1-1
CASSFDPQGGTEAFF
TGTGCCAGCAGCTTCGATCCTCAGGGTGGCACTGAAGCTTTCTTT
>.|TRBV7-8|.|TRBJ1-6
CASSLTRRGGSPLHF
TGTGCCAGCAGCCTCACAAGAAGGGGTGGTTCACCCCTCCACTTT
>TRBD2|TRBV9|.|TRBJ2-1
CASSEGLAGFSSYNEQFF
TGTGCCAGCAGCGAGGGACTAGCGGGGTTTAGCTCCTACAATGAGCAGTTCTTC
>.|TRBV9|.|TRBJ2-1
CASSPRGRYDEQFF
TGTGCCAGCAGCCCCAGGGGCCGTTACGATGAGCAGTTCTTC
>.|TRBV27|.|TRBJ2-5
CASSLRTQGGTQYF
TGTGCCAGCAGTCTAAGGACCCAGGGGGGGACCCAGTACTTC
>TRBD1|TRBV30|.|TRBJ1-1
CAWGEGQGSRAEAFF
TGTGCCTGGGGTGAAGGACAGGGGTCCCGGGCTGAAGCTTTCTTT
>.|TRBV6-6|.|TRBJ1-2
CASSYSSGGRYGYTF
TGTGCCAGCAGTTACTCGAGCGGGGGGCGGTATGGCTACACCTTC
>.|TRBV18|.|TRBJ2-6
CASPQVMGKTGANVLTF
TGTGCCAGCCCCCAGGTGATGGGGAAGACTGGGGCCAACGTCCTGACTTTC
>TRBD2|TRBV19|.|TRBJ2-7
CASSRGLAGASAYEQYF
TGTGCCAGTAGTAGAGGACTAGCGGGGGCCTCCGCCTACGAGCAGTACTTC
>.|TRBV5-1|.|TRBJ2-3
CASSLAGTDTQYF
TGCGCCAGCAGCTTGGCAGGCACAGATACGCAGTATTTT
>TRBD1|TRBV7-6|.|TRBJ2-6
CASSAWTGLSGANVLTF
TGTGCCAGCAGCGCCTGGACAGGGCTTTCTGGGGCCAACGTCCTGACTTTC
>.|TRBV10-3|.|TRBJ2-7
CAISRLAYEQYF
TGTGCCATCAGCAGACTTGCCTACGAGCAGTACTTC
>TRBD2|TRBV5-8|.|TRBJ2-3
CASSLLTSGTDTQYF
TGTGCCAGCAGTCTGCTGACTAGCGGCACAGATACGCAGTATTTT
>.|TRBV5-5|.|TRBJ1-1
CASSLAGDIMNTEAFF
TGTGCCAGCAGCCTCGCGGGGGATATAATGAACACTGAAGCTTTCTTT
>.|TRBV6-1|.|TRBJ1-1
CASSHTLDTEAFF
TGTGCCAGCAGCCACACATTGGACACTGAAGCTTTCTTT
>.|TRBV2|.|TRBJ2-3
CASSPVTQYF
TGTGCCAGCTCCCCGGTTACGCAGTATTTT
>.|TRBV6-1|.|TRBJ2-1
CASVLDRSYNEQFF
TGTGCCAGCGTCCTTGACAGGTCCTACAATGAGCAGTTCTTC
>.|TRBV5-1|.|TRBJ1-5
CASSFLGVESNQPQHF
TGCGCCAGCAGCTTTTTAGGAGTTGAAAGCAATCAGCCCCAGCATTTT
>.|TRBV7-9|.|TRBJ2-3
CASSLGHRDGDTQYF
TGTGCCAGCAGCTTGGGCCACAGGGACGGGGATACGCAGTATTTT
>TRBD1|TRBV6-6|.|TRBJ1-1
CASSYGQGVDEAFF
TGTGCCAGCAGTTACGGACAGGGGGTGGATGAAGCTTTCTTT
>.|TRBV7-2|.|TRBJ2-7
CASAPRKTPPYEQYF
TGTGCCAGCGCTCCGAGGAAAACGCCTCCCTACGAGCAGTACTTC
>.|TRBV7-7|.|TRBJ2-3
CASSPQATGLPDTQYF
TGTGCCAGCAGCCCCCAGGCCACGGGACTTCCAGATACGCAGTATTTT
>.|TRBV6-6|.|TRBJ1-2
CASAPDRDYGYTF
TGTGCCAGCGCCCCCGACAGAGACTATGGCTACACCTTC
>.|TRBV5-8|.|TRBJ2-2
CASSLAVLPSNPTGELFF
TGTGCCAGCAGCTTGGCCGTACTTCCCTCTAATCCCACCGGGGAGCTGTTTTTT
>TRBD1|TRBV19|.|TRBJ2-5
CATRGTGGSETQYF
TGTGCCACAAGAGGGACAGGGGGCTCGGAGACCCAGTACTTC
>.|TRBV6-5|.|TRBJ1-1
CASSPVGNTEAFF
TGTGCCAGCAGTCCCGTAGGGAACACTGAAGCTTTCTTT
>.|TRBV7-6|.|TRBJ2-5
CARKKETQYF
TGCGCACGTAAGAAAGAGACCCAGTACTTC
>TRBD1|TRBV4-1|.|TRBJ1-2
CASSHPGTGRDYGYTF
TGCGCCAGCAGCCACCCCGGGACAGGGAGAGACTATGGCTACACCTTC